A single sample gave rise to the 29 T cell receptor beta chains below, sequenced in a study of cytomegalovirus exposure and HLA in healthy donors. This PCR relied on a set of 60 Vbeta primers and 13 Jbeta primers. Measured with immunoSEQ multiplex PCR; TCRdb has only the in-frame clones, and not every one. The sample table includes some 120,000 clones. Sequencing was carried out using PBMCs. Receptors were obtained from a man aged 18 to 30 in good health and CMV-seronegative.

The chain recombines TRBV28 with TRBJ2-7; 9 nucleotides line up with TRBD1. CDR3 length: 15 residues. Germline CDR1 is MDHEN and CDR2 is SYDVKM. V lost 6 bases and J lost 0; bases outside the gene matches: 6. The CDR3 DNA is TGTGCCAGCAGGGCGTGGACAGGGGCCTCCTACGAGCAGTACTTC. Residues: CASRAWTGASYEQYF.

V is TRBV5-6 and J is TRBJ1-1, with D possibly matching TRBD1 (5 bases). Between the trimmed V and J ends, which lost 6 bases and 2 bases, there was a span of 11 bases. Germline V gene data show CDR1 as SGHDT and CDR2 as YYEEEE. This CDR3 is built from 13 residues. The CDR3 region is CASTRRGNTEAFF. The CDR3 nucleotides are TGTGCCAGCACCAGGAGGGGCAACACTGAAGCTTTCTTT.

This sequence joins TRBV6-6 and TRBJ1-1, with a possible D match to TRBD1 (5 bases). The germline V gene encodes CDR1 MNHNY and CDR2 SVGAGI (reference sequence). The V end was cut by 5 bases, the J end by 5 bases, with 18 bases between. This CDR3 has 15 residues. As DNA, the CDR3 is TGTGCCAGCAGTACTTCTACAGGAATTGAGACTGAAGCTTTCTTT. Protein product: CASSTSTGIETEAFF.

CDR3 in amino acids: CASSEAQGWNTEAFF. The CDR3 DNA is TGTGCCAGCAGTGAAGCGCAGGGTTGGAACACTGAAGCTTTCTTT. The chain joins TRBV6-1 to TRBJ1-1; tentatively, D is TRBD1 (5 bases). V dropped 0 bases and J dropped 1 base, with 9 bases sitting between them. This CDR3 comprises 15 residues. Germline values: CDR1 MNHNS, CDR2 SASEGT.

The CDR3 DNA follows: TGTGCCAGCAGCTTAGGGACAGGGGATAGTGATACGCAGTATTTT. This encodes CASSLGTGDSDTQYF. V and J are TRBV11-3 and TRBJ2-3; 9 bases fit TRBD1. The junction had 5 bases not matched to a gene; V was cut back by 1 base and J by 6 bases. Germline assignment: CDR1 SGHNT and CDR2 YENEEA. This CDR3 is built from 15 residues.

The chain uses TRBV15 and TRBJ1-1; D gene uncertain. The V and J ends lost 0 bases and 7 bases respectively, with 9 bases between them. The CDR3 spans 13 residues. Germline loops: CDR1 LNHNV, CDR2 YYDKDF (reference sequence). DNA of the CDR3: TGTGCCACCAGCAGAGATCGGCAGGTTGAAGCTTTCTTT. Its translation is CATSRDRQVEAFF.

This chain joins TRBV6-6 and TRBJ2-3, with 9 positions matching TRBD2. This CDR3 spans 15 amino acids. Per the germline V gene, CDR1 is MNHNY and CDR2 is SVGAGI (reference sequence). The trim removed 7 bases at V and 3 bases at J, leaving 8 bases unmatched. CDR3 nucleotide sequence: TGTGCCAGCACCTACAGCACTAGCGGGACAGATACGCAGTATTTT. Translation: CASTYSTSGTDTQYF.

DNA for the CDR3: TGTGCCAGCATGGACTTTAGCTCCTACGAGCAGTACTTC. As protein: CASMDFSSYEQYF. This rearrangement joins TRBV2 to TRBJ2-5, with D maybe TRBD2 (5 bases). TRBJ2-7 matches the DNA end more closely, so the J call is doubtful. The CDR3 sequence is 13 residues long. Germline-derived CDR1 and CDR2 are SNHLY and FYNNEI.

This chain connects TRBV6-5 to TRBJ1-2; a weak D match, TRBD1 (5 bases). In germline, CDR1 is MNHEY, CDR2 SVGAGI. This CDR3 has 14 amino acids. V was pared by 2 bases and J by 0 bases, with 7 bases between. In nucleotides, the CDR3 is TGTGCCAGCAGTTACCGACAGTCTAACTATGGCTACACCTTC. This codes for CASSYRQSNYGYTF.

The CDR3 loop reads CAWSVLRDIHGYTF. Written as DNA, the CDR3 is TGTGCCTGGAGTGTACTAAGGGACATCCATGGCTACACCTTC. The V and J genes are TRBV30 and TRBJ1-2; possibly TRBD1 for D (6 bases). From germline, CDR1 is GTSNPN and CDR2 SVGIG (reference sequence). The CDR3 is made up of 14 amino acids. V was shortened by 0 bases and J by 6 bases, with 14 bases between the two germline ends.

The chain joins TRBV27 to TRBJ2-2; TRBD2 matches 9 bases. This CDR3 is 17 amino acids long. Trimming removed 8 bases from V and 4 bases from J; junction bases left unmatched: 14. From germline, CDR1 is MNHEY and CDR2 SMNVEV (reference sequence). CDR3 nucleotide sequence: TGTGCCAGCCAGAGGCTAGCGGGGAACAAGGTCACCGGGGAGCTGTTTTTT. Translating it yields CASQRLAGNKVTGELFF.

The chain has TRBV25-1 and TRBJ2-7; perhaps TRBD2 as D (5 bases). Between the trimmed V and J ends, which lost 9 bases and 2 bases, there was a span of 20 bases. The CDR3 length is 15 residues. Germline V gene data show CDR1 as MGHDK and CDR2 as SYGVNS. CDR3 coding DNA: TGTGCCAGTGAGGGTGGGCGGAGGTCCCCCTACGAGCAGTACTTC. This gives the protein CASEGGRRSPYEQYF.

The V call is TRBV5-1, the J call TRBJ1-2; D gene ambiguous. The CDR3 sequence is 17 residues long. Germline-derived CDR1 and CDR2 are SGHRS and YFSETQ. V was shortened by 0 bases and J by 7 bases, with 22 bases between the two germline ends. The CDR3 sequence: CASSLATREGPRFGYTF. The CDR3 region has the DNA TGCGCCAGCAGCTTGGCCACGAGGGAAGGGCCGAGATTTGGCTACACCTTC.

The chain joins TRBV7-9 to TRBJ2-3, with no clear D. With 0 bases removed from V and 0 bases from J, the gap between germline ends came to 10 bases. This CDR3 is built from 16 residues. Looked up from germline, CDR1 is SEHNR and CDR2 is FQNEAQ (reference sequence). CDR3 in DNA: TGTGCCAGCAGCTTAGCCGACTCCGCGAGCACAGATACGCAGTATTTT. It encodes CASSLADSASTDTQYF.

The V call is TRBV29-1, the J call TRBJ2-5; D gene uncertain. The J call is in doubt because the DNA end fits TRBJ2-7 better. Germline V gene data show CDR1 as SQVTM and CDR2 as ANQGSEA. The CDR3 loop spans 12 amino acids. This CDR3 reads CSVDEGGLEQYF. Written as DNA, the CDR3 is TGCAGCGTTGACGAAGGCGGTCTCGAGCAGTACTTC.

The chain has TRBV14 and TRBJ2-7; D is unclear. Trimming removed 0 bases at V and 8 bases at J, with 20 bases between. Germline V gene data show CDR1 as SGHDN and CDR2 as FVKESK. The CDR3 has 16 amino acids. Here the CDR3 reads CASSQEGLGSNAKQYF. The CDR3, as DNA: TGTGCCAGCAGCCAAGAAGGCCTAGGCAGTAACGCGAAGCAGTACTTC.

The chain combines TRBV10-3 with TRBJ1-1; possible D gene TRBD1, 6 bases. The CDR3 is made up of 16 amino acids. Deletions cut 3 bases from V and 3 bases from J, with 17 bases between. Germline CDR1 reads ENHRY; CDR2 reads SYGVKD. The CDR3 region has the DNA TGTGCCATCAGTGATTCGCTGACCAGGGGAGACACTGAAGCTTTCTTT. Its translation is CAISDSLTRGDTEAFF.

This rearrangement joins TRBV5-5 to TRBJ2-3, with a possible D match to TRBD1 (6 bases). V lost 0 bases and J 1 base, leaving 15 bases between the germline ends. The CDR3 is 17 residues long. The germline CDR1 and CDR2 sequences are SGHKS and YYEKEE (reference sequence). CDR3 nucleotides: TGTGCCAGCAGCTTGGTTGAAAGGGGGATTGGCACAGATACGCAGTATTTT. This encodes CASSLVERGIGTDTQYF.

The chain recombines TRBV30 with TRBJ1-1; TRBD1 is a possible D gene (6 bases). The germline V and J ends were trimmed by 4 bases and 5 bases, with 11 bases remaining between them. Germline V gives CDR1 GTSNPN, CDR2 SVGIG (reference sequence). The length of the CDR3 is 12 residues. The CDR3 protein is CAWTGVGTEAFF. The DNA of the CDR3 is TGTGCCTGGACAGGGGTGGGGACTGAAGCTTTCTTT.

The chain carries TRBV10-1 and TRBJ2-3; 8 nucleotides align to TRBD2. The CDR3 has 15 residues. With 2 bases clipped from V and 5 bases from J, the junction kept 6 bases outside the gene matches. Germline V gene data show CDR1 as WNHNN and CDR2 as SYGVQD (reference sequence). The CDR3 nucleotides are TGCGCCAGCAGTGAGGTTGGGCGGGGGGAAGATACGCAGTATTTT. Protein product: CASSEVGRGEDTQYF.

The V gene is TRBV27, the J gene TRBJ1-5; 7 bases map to TRBD1. Germline V gives CDR1 MNHEY, CDR2 SMNVEV (reference sequence). This CDR3 comprises 15 residues. J gave up 6 bases and V 5 bases, and 10 bases lay outside the gene matches. CDR3 amino acids: CASSPQGESGQPQHF. The CDR3 DNA reads TGTGCCAGCAGTCCGCAGGGGGAGAGTGGTCAGCCCCAGCATTTT.

The chain has TRBV7-6 and TRBJ1-2; no reliable D call. CDR1 and CDR2 from the germline V gene are SGHVS and FNYEAQ. The germline V and J ends were trimmed by 1 base and 2 bases, with 14 bases remaining between them. The CDR3 contains 16 residues. DNA of the CDR3: TGTGCCAGCAGCTTAGGGGCAGGCGAACTCAACTATGGCTACACCTTC. The encoded protein is CASSLGAGELNYGYTF.

The chain carries TRBV30 and TRBJ1-1, with TRBD1 matching over 8 bases. Per germline, CDR1 GTSNPN and CDR2 SVGIG (reference sequence). The CDR3 spans 13 residues. V lost 2 bases, J lost 6 bases, and 5 bases stayed unmatched. The chain's CDR3 is CAWSLGQGPEAFF. The CDR3 DNA is TGTGCCTGGAGTCTAGGACAGGGCCCTGAAGCTTTCTTT.

The J gene is TRBJ1-5, the V gene TRBV27; D gene unclear. CDR1 and CDR2 (germline): MNHEY, SMNVEV (reference sequence). The V and J ends lost 11 bases and 2 bases respectively, with 10 bases between them. The CDR3 length is 12 residues. CDR3 sequence reads: CAGAAGNQPQHF. The CDR3, as DNA: TGTGCCGGCGCCGCGGGCAATCAGCCCCAGCATTTT.

This rearrangement joins TRBV2 to TRBJ1-6; no firm D call. V lost 5 bases and J 11 bases, leaving 10 bases between the germline ends. Germline-derived CDR1 and CDR2 are SNHLY and FYNNEI. The CDR3 sequence is 12 residues long. CDR3 sequence: CASSLEGAPLHF. In DNA, the CDR3 is TGTGCCAGCAGTTTGGAGGGTGCACCCCTCCACTTT.

The gene calls are TRBV12-5 and TRBJ2-7, with TRBD2 identical over 12 bases. This CDR3 region has 17 residues. With 6 bases clipped from V and 3 bases from J, the junction kept 12 bases outside the gene matches. CDR1 LGHNT and CDR2 FRNRAP come from the germline V gene. The CDR3 DNA is TGTGCTAGTGGCCGAGGACTAGCGGGGAAAAGCAGCTACGAGCAGTACTTC. Translating gives CASGRGLAGKSSYEQYF.

The chain recombines TRBV4-1 with TRBJ1-1; 8 bases are shared with TRBD1. CDR1 MGHRA and CDR2 YSYEKL come from the germline V gene. V dropped 5 bases and J dropped 0; count of bases not matched to a gene: 14. This CDR3 region has 18 residues. The CDR3 DNA sequence: TGCGCCAGCAGCTCGCCCGGACAGGGACCCTCGTTGAACACTGAAGCTTTCTTT. It encodes CASSSPGQGPSLNTEAFF.

The rearrangement uses TRBV5-5 and TRBJ1-1; D might be TRBD1 (6 bases). CDR1 and CDR2 from the germline V gene are SGHKS and YYEKEE (reference sequence). The ends were cut back, 3 bases at V and 11 bases at J, with 17 bases in the middle. This CDR3 spans 13 amino acids. The CDR3 region is CASSWSYSDSAFF. CDR3 nucleotides: TGTGCCAGCAGCTGGTCATACTCGGACAGCGCTTTCTTT.

V is TRBV6-5 and J is TRBJ2-3, with 7 bases identical to TRBD2. V lost 0 bases, J lost 3 bases, and 6 bases stayed unmatched. CDR3 size: 16 residues. Germline V gives CDR1 MNHEY, CDR2 SVGAGI. CDR3 bases: TGTGCCAGCAGTTACTCGAGTGGGGGGGAAACAGATACGCAGTATTTT. Amino acid sequence: CASSYSSGGETDTQYF.